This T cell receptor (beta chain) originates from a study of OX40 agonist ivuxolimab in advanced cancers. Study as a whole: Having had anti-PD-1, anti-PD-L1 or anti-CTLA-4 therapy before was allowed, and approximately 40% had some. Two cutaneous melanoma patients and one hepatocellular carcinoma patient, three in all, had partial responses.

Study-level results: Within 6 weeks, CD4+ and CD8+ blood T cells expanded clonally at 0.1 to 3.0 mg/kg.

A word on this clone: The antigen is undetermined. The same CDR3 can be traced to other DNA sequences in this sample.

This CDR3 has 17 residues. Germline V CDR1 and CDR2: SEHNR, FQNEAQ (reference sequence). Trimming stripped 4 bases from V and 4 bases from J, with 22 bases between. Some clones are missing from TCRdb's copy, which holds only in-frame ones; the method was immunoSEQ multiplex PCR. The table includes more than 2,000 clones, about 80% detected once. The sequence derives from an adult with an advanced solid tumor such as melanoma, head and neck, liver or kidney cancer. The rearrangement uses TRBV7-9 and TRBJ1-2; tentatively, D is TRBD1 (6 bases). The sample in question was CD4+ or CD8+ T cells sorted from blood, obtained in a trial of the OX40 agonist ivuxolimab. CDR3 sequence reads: CASSSTGRADSGYGYTF. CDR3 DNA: TGTGCCAGCAGCTCTACAGGGCGGGCCGACTCGGGCTATGGCTACACCTTC.